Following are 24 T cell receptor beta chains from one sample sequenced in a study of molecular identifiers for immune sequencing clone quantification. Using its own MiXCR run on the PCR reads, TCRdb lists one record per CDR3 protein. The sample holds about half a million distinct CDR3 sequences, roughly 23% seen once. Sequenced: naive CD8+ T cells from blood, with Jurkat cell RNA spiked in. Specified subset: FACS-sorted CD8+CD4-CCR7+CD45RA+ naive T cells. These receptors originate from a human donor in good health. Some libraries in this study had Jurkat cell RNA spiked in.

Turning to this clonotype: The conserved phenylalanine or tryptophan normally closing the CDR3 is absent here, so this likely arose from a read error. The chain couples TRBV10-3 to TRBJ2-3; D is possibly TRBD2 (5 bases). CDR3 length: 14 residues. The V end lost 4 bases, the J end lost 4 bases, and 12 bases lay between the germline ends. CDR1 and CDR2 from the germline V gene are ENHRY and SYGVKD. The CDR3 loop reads CAISGSGISDTQYS. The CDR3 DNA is TGTGCCATCAGTGGTTCCGGGATCTCAGATACGCAGTATTCT.

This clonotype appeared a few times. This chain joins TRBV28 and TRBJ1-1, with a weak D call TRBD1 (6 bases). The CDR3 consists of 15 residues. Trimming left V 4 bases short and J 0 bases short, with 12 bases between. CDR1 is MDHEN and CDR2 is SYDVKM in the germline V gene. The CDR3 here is CASSWGHLMNTEAFF. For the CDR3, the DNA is TGTGCCAGCAGTTGGGGACACCTCATGAACACTGAAGCTTTCTTT.

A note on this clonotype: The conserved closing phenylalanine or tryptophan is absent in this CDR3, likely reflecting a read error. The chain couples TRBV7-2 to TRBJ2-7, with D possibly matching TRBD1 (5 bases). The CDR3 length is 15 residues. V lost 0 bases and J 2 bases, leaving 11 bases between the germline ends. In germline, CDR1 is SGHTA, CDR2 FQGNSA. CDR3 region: CASSLAGQGTYEQYS. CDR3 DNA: TGTGCCAGCAGCTTAGCCGGTCAGGGAACCTACGAGCAGTACTCC.

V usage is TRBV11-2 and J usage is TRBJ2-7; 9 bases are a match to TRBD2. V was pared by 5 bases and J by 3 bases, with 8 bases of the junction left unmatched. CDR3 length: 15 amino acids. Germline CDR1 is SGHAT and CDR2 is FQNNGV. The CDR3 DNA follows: TGTGCCAGCAGCCCAATGACTAGCGGATACTACGAGCAGTACTTC. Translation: CASSPMTSGYYEQYF.

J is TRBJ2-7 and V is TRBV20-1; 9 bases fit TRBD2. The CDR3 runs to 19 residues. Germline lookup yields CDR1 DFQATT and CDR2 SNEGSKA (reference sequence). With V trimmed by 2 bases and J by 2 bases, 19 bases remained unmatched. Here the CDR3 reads CSARSPWRVAGEGTYEQYF. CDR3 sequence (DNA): TGCAGTGCTAGATCCCCCTGGAGGGTAGCGGGAGAGGGAACCTACGAGCAGTACTTC.

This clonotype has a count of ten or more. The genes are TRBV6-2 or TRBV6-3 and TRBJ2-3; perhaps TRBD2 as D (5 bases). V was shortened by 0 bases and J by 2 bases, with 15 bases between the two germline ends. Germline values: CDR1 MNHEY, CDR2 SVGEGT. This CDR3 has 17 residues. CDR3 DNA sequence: TGTGCCAGCAGTTACTCGATCGTCGCTAGCCCCACAGATACGCAGTATTTT. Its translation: CASSYSIVASPTDTQYF.

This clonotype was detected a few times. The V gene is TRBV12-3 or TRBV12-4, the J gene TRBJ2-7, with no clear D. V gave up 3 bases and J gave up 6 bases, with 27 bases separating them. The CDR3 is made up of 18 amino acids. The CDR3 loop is CASSFWNYFTGAGGEQYF. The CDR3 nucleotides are TGTGCCAGCAGTTTCTGGAACTACTTTACCGGTGCCGGTGGCGAGCAGTACTTC.

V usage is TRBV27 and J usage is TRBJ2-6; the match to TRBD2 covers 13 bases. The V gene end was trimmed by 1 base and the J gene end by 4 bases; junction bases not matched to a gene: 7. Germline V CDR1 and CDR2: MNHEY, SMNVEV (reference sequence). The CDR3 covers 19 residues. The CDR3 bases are TGTGCCAGCAGTTTATTCGGACTAGCGGGGGATCCAGGGGCCAACGTCCTGACTTTC. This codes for CASSLFGLAGDPGANVLTF.

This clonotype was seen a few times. DNA of the CDR3: TGTGCCACCAGTAACAGAGATGGCTACACCTTC. Its translation is CATSNRDGYTF. V gene TRBV24-1 combines with J gene TRBJ1-2, with D unclear. Between the trimmed V and J ends, which lost 6 bases and 6 bases, there was a span of 7 bases. The germline V gene has CDR1 KGHDR and CDR2 SFDVKD. This CDR3 has 11 residues.

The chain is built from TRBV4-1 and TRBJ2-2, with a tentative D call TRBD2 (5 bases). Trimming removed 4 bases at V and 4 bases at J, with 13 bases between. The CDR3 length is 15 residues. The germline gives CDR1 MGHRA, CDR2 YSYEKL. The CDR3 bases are TGCGCCAGCAGCCGCAACGAGGGCCTCACCGGGGAGCTGTTTTTT. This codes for CASSRNEGLTGELFF.

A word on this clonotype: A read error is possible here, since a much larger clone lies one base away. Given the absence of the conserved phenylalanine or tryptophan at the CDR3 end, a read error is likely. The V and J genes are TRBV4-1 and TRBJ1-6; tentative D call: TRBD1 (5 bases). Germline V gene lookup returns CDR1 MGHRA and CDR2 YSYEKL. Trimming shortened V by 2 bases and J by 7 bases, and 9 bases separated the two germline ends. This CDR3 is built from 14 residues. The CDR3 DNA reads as TGCGCCAGCAGCCAACGGGAGGGGAATTCACCCCTCCACTCT. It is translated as CASSQREGNSPLHS.

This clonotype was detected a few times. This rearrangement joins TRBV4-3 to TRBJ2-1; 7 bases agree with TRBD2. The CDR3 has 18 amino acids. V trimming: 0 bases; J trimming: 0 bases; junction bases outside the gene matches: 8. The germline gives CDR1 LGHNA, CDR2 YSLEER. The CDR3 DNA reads TGCGCCAGCAGCCAAGATCGTAGCGGGCATAGCTCCTACAATGAGCAGTTCTTC. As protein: CASSQDRSGHSSYNEQFF.

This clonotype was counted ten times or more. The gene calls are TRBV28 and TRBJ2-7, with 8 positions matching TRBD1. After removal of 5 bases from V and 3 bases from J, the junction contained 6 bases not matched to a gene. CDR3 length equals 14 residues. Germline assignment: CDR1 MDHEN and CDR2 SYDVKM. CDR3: CASSPGDRSYEQYF. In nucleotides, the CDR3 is TGTGCCAGCAGTCCCGGGGACAGGAGCTACGAGCAGTACTTC.

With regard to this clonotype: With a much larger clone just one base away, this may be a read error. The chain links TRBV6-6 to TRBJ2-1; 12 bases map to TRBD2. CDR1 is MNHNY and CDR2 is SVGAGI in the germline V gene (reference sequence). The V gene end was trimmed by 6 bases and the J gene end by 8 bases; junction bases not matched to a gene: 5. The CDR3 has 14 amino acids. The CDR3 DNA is TGTGCCAGCAGGAGACTAGCGGGGGACGATGAGCAGTTCTTC. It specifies CASRRLAGDDEQFF.

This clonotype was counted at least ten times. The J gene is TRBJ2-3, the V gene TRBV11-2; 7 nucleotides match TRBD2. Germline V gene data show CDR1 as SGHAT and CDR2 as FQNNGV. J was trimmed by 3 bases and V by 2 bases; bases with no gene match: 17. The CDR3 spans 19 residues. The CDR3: CASSLRAAGGEGGTDTQYF. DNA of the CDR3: TGTGCCAGCAGCTTAAGGGCCGCTGGCGGGGAGGGTGGTACAGATACGCAGTATTTT.

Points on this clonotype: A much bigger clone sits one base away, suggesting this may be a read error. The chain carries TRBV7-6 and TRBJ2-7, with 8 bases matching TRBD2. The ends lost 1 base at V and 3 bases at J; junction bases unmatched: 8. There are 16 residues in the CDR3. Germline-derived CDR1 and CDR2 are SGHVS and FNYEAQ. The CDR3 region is CASSLEACGGHYEQYF. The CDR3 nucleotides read TGTGCCAGCAGCTTAGAAGCTTGCGGGGGGCACTACGAGCAGTACTTC. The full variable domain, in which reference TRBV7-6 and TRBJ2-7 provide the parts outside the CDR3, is GAGVSQSPRYKVTKRGQDVALRCDPISGHVSLYWYRQALGQGPEFLTYFNYEAQQDKSGLPNDRFSAERPEGSISTLTIQRTEQRDSAMYRCASSLEACGGHYEQYFGPGTRLTVT.

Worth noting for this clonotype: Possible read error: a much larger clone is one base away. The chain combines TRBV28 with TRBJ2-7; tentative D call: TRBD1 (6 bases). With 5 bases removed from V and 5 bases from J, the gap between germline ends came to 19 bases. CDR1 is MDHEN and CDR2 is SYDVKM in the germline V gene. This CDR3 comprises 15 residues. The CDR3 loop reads CASSDEGDTTHEQYF. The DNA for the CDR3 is TGTGCCAGCAGTGACGAAGGGGACACTACCCACGAGCAGTACTTC.

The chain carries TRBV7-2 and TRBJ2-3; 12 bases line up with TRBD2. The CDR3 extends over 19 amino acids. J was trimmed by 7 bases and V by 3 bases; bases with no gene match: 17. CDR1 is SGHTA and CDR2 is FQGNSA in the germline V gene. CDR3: CASSFVVLAGGPRGNTQYF. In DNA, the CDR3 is TGTGCCAGCAGCTTCGTTGTTCTAGCGGGAGGGCCGAGGGGAAATACGCAGTATTTT.

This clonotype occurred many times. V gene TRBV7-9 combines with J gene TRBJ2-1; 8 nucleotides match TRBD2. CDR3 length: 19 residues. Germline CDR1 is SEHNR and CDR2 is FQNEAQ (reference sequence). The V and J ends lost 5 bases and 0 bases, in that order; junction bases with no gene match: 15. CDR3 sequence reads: CASSNHIAGFTSSYNEQFF. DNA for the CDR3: TGTGCCAGCAGCAACCATATAGCGGGATTTACGAGCTCCTACAATGAGCAGTTCTTC.

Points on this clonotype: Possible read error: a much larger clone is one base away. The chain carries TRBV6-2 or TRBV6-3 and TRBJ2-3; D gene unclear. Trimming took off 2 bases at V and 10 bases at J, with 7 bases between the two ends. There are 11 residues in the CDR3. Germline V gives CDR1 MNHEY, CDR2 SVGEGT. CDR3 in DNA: TGTGCCAGCAGTTACGAGTATGCGCAGTATTTT. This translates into CASSYEYAQYF.

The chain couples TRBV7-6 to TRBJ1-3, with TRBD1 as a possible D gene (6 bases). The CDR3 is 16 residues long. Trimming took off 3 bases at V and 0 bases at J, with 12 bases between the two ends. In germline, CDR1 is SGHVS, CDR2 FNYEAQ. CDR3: CASSLYRASSGNTIYF. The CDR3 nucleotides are TGTGCCAGCAGCTTGTACAGGGCCTCCTCTGGAAACACCATATATTTT.

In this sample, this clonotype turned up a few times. CDR3 sequence (DNA): TGTGCCAGCAGGACCGGGACTATGGTCAACACCGGGGAGCTGTTTTTT. Translated, it gives CASRTGTMVNTGELFF. J is TRBJ2-2 and V is TRBV5-6; 7 bases are shared with TRBD2. V was pared by 5 bases and J by 2 bases, with 9 bases of the junction left unmatched. Germline V gives CDR1 SGHDT, CDR2 YYEEEE. This CDR3 spans 16 amino acids.

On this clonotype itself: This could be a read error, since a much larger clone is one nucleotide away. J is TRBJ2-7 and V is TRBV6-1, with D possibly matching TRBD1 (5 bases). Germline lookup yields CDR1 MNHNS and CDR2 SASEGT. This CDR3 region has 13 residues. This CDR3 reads CAGSDAGFYEQYF. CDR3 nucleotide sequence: TGTGCCGGCAGTGACGCAGGGTTCTACGAGCAGTACTTC.

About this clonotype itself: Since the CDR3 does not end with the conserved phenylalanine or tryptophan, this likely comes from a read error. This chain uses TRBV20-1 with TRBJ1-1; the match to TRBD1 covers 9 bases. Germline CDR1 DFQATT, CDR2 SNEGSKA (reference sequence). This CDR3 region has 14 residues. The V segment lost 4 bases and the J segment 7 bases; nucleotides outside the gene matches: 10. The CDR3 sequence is CSATGQGQYLEAFL. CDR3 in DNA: TGCAGTGCTACTGGACAGGGGCAATACCTTGAAGCTTTCCTT.